Described below is a single T cell receptor beta chain sequence and its context. The antigen is not known. The J segment lost 4 bases and the V segment lost 10 bases, leaving 6 bases of the junction unmatched. This CDR3 contains 12 residues. Germline CDR1 and CDR2: LNHDA and SQIVND (reference sequence). This sample was taken from a study of T cell responses to AZD1222 COVID-19 vaccine. Findings and caveats of the study: AZD1222 recipients seropositive at baseline numbered only 6 or 7. Unmutated variant regions are reportedly targeted by nearly half of spike-specific TCRs.

The assay was immunoSEQ multiplex PCR, and TCRdb's table has in-frame clones only and misses some. Of fewer than 180,000 clones in the sample, approximately 92% are singletons; the top ten hold about 3.2%. This clonotype was sampled from an adult who received the AZD1222 COVID-19 vaccine. V is TRBV19 and J is TRBJ1-1, with 7 bases identical to TRBD1. The sample was peripheral blood, taken 28 days after the second AZD1222 dose. The CDR3 DNA is TGTGCCACATGGAAGGGGGCCACTGAAGCTTTCTTT. It codes for CATWKGATEAFF.